This is a list of T cell receptor beta chains from one sample in a study of T cell responses to AZD1222 COVID-19 vaccine. Data came from immunoSEQ multiplex PCR; TCRdb stores just in-frame clones and leaves some out. The sample consists of 120,000 to 150,000 clones, about 86% of them appearing once. The material sequenced was peripheral blood, taken 28 days after the second AZD1222 dose. The source of these receptors is an adult who received the AZD1222 COVID-19 vaccine. Both conserved end residues are part of each CDR3. Each record gives: clone size, J gene, V gene, D gene, CDR3 protein, CDR3 DNA. D genes are given only for firm matches. Clone size is not always given. Where it is, it says once, few, many or a class for expanded clones.

NA,TRBJ2-3,TRBV10-2,TRBD2,CASSETSGGGTDTQYF,TGCGCCAGCAGTGAGACTAGCGGGGGGGGAACAGATACGCAGTATTTT
NA,TRBJ2-3,TRBV2,NA,CASSEEGRERGADTQYF,TGTGCCAGCAGTGAAGAGGGCAGGGAAAGGGGTGCAGATACGCAGTATTTT
NA,TRBJ2-5,TRBV6-6,NA,CASGPRRETQYF,TGTGCCAGCGGTCCTCGGCGAGAGACCCAGTACTTC
NA,TRBJ1-1,TRBV28,NA,CASSFYRSDEKDTEAFF,TGTGCCAGCAGTTTTTACCGGTCTGACGAGAAGGACACTGAAGCTTTCTTT
NA,TRBJ1-5,TRBV21-1,NA,CASSKAPGIQKGYSNQPQHF,TGTGCCAGCAGCAAAGCACCCGGGATCCAAAAGGGTTATAGCAATCAGCCCCAGCATTTT
NA,TRBJ2-1,TRBV5-1,TRBD2,CASSPPGGGAYNEQFF,TGCGCCAGCAGCCCCCCGGGAGGGGGTGCCTACAATGAGCAGTTCTTC
NA,TRBJ2-1,TRBV3-1/TRBV3-2,NA,CASSRGLSSEQFF,TGTGCCAGCAGCCGCGGACTGTCAAGTGAGCAGTTCTTC
NA,TRBJ1-2,TRBV2,NA,CASSHSLGTLGGYTF,TGTGCCAGCAGTCACTCCCTAGGGACGTTGGGAGGCTACACCTTC
NA,TRBJ2-3,TRBV28,TRBD1,CASSIARQGADTQYF,TGTGCCAGCAGCATAGCCCGACAGGGTGCAGATACGCAGTATTTT
NA,TRBJ1-1,TRBV2,NA,CASSDANTEAFF,TGTGCCAGCAGTGACGCCAACACTGAAGCTTTCTTT
NA,TRBJ2-5,TRBV2,NA,CASSEQGPAETQYF,TGTGCCAGCAGTGAACAGGGCCCGGCGGAGACCCAGTACTTC
NA,TRBJ1-1,TRBV4-2,NA,CASSQKGSRDDTEAFF,TGTGCCAGCAGCCAAAAAGGGAGCAGGGATGACACTGAAGCTTTCTTT
NA,TRBJ1-4,TRBV5-1,TRBD1,CASSPRTGGEKLFF,TGCGCCAGCAGCCCCCGGACAGGAGGTGAAAAACTGTTTTTT
NA,TRBJ2-3,TRBV14,TRBD2,CASSQLAGIDTQYF,TGTGCCAGCAGCCAATTAGCGGGGATAGATACGCAGTATTTT
NA,TRBJ1-5,TRBV2,NA,CASSDTRQANQPQHF,TGTGCCAGCAGTGATACCAGGCAGGCCAATCAGCCCCAGCATTTT
few,TRBJ2-7,TRBV7-8,NA,CASSSPRDGAYEQYF,TGTGCCAGCAGCTCCCCGAGGGACGGTGCCTACGAGCAGTACTTC
NA,TRBJ1-1,TRBV5-1,TRBD1,CASKGQGSNTEAFF,TGCGCCAGCAAGGGACAGGGATCGAACACTGAAGCTTTCTTT
NA,TRBJ2-5,TRBV5-1,NA,CASSLRADQETQYF,TGCGCCAGCAGCCTCCGGGCAGACCAAGAGACCCAGTACTTC
NA,TRBJ2-7,TRBV5-1,TRBD2,CASTPSGGIYEQYF,TGCGCCAGCACCCCAAGCGGGGGGATCTACGAGCAGTACTTC
NA,TRBJ1-2,TRBV27,NA,CASRTDRTNYGYTF,TGTGCCAGCAGGACGGACAGAACTAACTATGGCTACACCTTC
NA,TRBJ2-1,TRBV2,TRBD1,CASNRGGQRLRDNEQFF,TGTGCCAGCAATCGAGGGGGACAGAGATTGCGGGACAATGAGCAGTTCTTC
NA,TRBJ1-3,TRBV27,NA,CASSLSPASSGNTIYF,TGTGCCAGCAGTTTATCGCCAGCAAGCTCTGGAAACACCATATATTTT
once,TRBJ2-2,TRBV6-5,NA,CASSSIRVRGELFF,TGTGCCAGCAGCTCGATAAGAGTACGGGGGGAGCTGTTTTTT
few,TRBJ2-1,TRBV11-3,TRBD2,CASSPRTSGGDNEQFF,TGTGCCAGCAGCCCTCGGACTAGCGGGGGAGACAATGAGCAGTTCTTC
NA,TRBJ2-2,TRBV18,TRBD1,CASSPGTGSTGELFF,TGTGCCAGCTCACCCGGGACAGGGTCCACCGGGGAGCTGTTTTTT
once,TRBJ2-1,TRBV7-8,NA,CASSSEGFEQFF,TGTGCCAGCAGCTCAGAGGGCTTTGAGCAGTTCTTC
NA,TRBJ2-7,TRBV7-8,NA,CASSAAQVNEQYF,TGTGCCAGCAGCGCAGCACAGGTTAACGAGCAGTACTTC
NA,TRBJ2-3,TRBV20-1,NA,CSASPQKTPSTDTQYF,TGCAGTGCTAGTCCCCAGAAAACCCCTAGCACAGATACGCAGTATTTT
NA,TRBJ1-1,TRBV19,NA,CARQGWEAFF,TGTGCCAGGCAGGGATGGGAAGCTTTCTTT
NA,TRBJ2-7,TRBV2,NA,CASSDPPLYEQYF,TGTGCCAGCAGTGATCCCCCGCTCTACGAGCAGTACTTC
NA,TRBJ1-4,TRBV25-1,NA,CASNAKGGEKLFF,TGTGCCAGCAATGCGAAGGGAGGTGAAAAACTGTTTTTT
many,TRBJ1-2,TRBV4-1,NA,CASSQDGGEAIGYTF,TGCGCCAGCAGCCAAGATGGGGGAGAGGCTATCGGCTACACCTTC
NA,TRBJ1-3,TRBV10-3,NA,CAIGGGSSSGNTIYF,TGTGCCATCGGGGGAGGGTCCTCCTCTGGAAACACCATATATTTT
NA,TRBJ2-1,TRBV10-3,NA,CAISERGRERYNEQFF,TGTGCCATCAGTGAGAGGGGGCGGGAGCGGTACAATGAGCAGTTCTTC
NA,TRBJ2-2,TRBV10-3,NA,CAISRPSANTGELFF,TGTGCCATCAGCCGACCTAGCGCAAACACCGGGGAGCTGTTTTTT
NA,TRBJ1-2,TRBV2,NA,CASSVDSNYGYTF,TGTGCCAGCAGTGTTGACAGTAACTATGGCTACACCTTC
NA,TRBJ2-5,TRBV24-1,NA,CATSGPDPWAETQYF,TGTGCCACCAGCGGGCCGGATCCCTGGGCGGAGACCCAGTACTTC
NA,TRBJ1-1,TRBV28,NA,CASSFLNTEAFF,TGTGCCAGCAGTTTTCTGAACACTGAAGCTTTCTTT
NA,TRBJ1-5,TRBV28,NA,CASSLEGLGANQPQHF,TGTGCCAGCAGTTTAGAGGGGTTGGGGGCCAATCAGCCCCAGCATTTT
once,TRBJ2-1,TRBV5-1,TRBD1,CASSRIRDSLSLTLNEQFF,TGCGCCAGCAGTAGAATCCGGGACAGCCTATCCCTTACATTAAATGAGCAGTTCTTC
NA,TRBJ2-3,TRBV19,NA,CASSIVHLGGATDTQYF,TGTGCCAGTAGTATAGTCCACCTGGGGGGAGCGACAGATACGCAGTATTTT
once,TRBJ1-2,TRBV30,NA,CALPGRGGGYTF,TGTGCCCTGCCAGGGAGAGGCGGTGGCTACACCTTC
NA,TRBJ2-1,TRBV7-9,TRBD1,CASSPNTGVNEQFF,TGTGCCAGCAGCCCAAATACAGGGGTCAATGAGCAGTTCTTC
NA,TRBJ1-3,TRBV7-8,TRBD1,CASSYTTGDGNTIYF,TGTGCCAGCAGCTATACGACAGGGGACGGAAACACCATATATTTT
NA,TRBJ2-7,TRBV5-1,TRBD1,CASSQDRVFAYEQYF,TGCGCCAGCAGCCAGGACAGGGTCTTCGCCTACGAGCAGTACTTC
NA,TRBJ2-3,TRBV5-1,NA,CASSLSGTSTDTQYF,TGCGCCAGCAGCTTGAGCGGAACTAGCACAGATACGCAGTATTTT
NA,TRBJ1-2,TRBV27,TRBD1,CASSATSTGGLYGYTF,TGTGCCAGCAGTGCTACCTCGACAGGGGGCCTCTATGGCTACACCTTC
NA,TRBJ2-3,TRBV6-6,NA,CASKGMGTDTQYF,TGTGCCAGCAAGGGGATGGGCACAGATACGCAGTATTTT
NA,TRBJ1-2,TRBV28,TRBD1,CASSTGQGGDLGYTF,TGTGCCAGCAGTACAGGACAGGGGGGTGATCTTGGCTACACCTTC
NA,TRBJ1-1,TRBV15,NA,CATRIKGHTEAFF,TGTGCCACCAGGATTAAAGGGCACACTGAAGCTTTCTTT
NA,TRBJ2-7,TRBV2,NA,CASSEGASPYEQYF,TGTGCCAGCAGTGAAGGGGCCTCCCCCTACGAGCAGTACTTC
once,TRBJ1-1,TRBV5-1,TRBD1,CASSLWGQGANTEAFF,TGCGCCAGCAGCTTGTGGGGACAGGGAGCGAACACTGAAGCTTTCTTT
NA,TRBJ2-1,TRBV29-1,TRBD2,CSVPGLASSYNEQFF,TGCAGCGTCCCGGGACTAGCCAGCTCCTACAATGAGCAGTTCTTC
NA,TRBJ1-1,TRBV5-1,NA,CASSLRGGDTEAFF,TGCGCCAGCAGCCTCCGAGGGGGGGACACTGAAGCTTTCTTT
NA,TRBJ2-7,TRBV5-1,NA,CASSLRPDSSYEQYF,TGCGCCAGCAGCTTGAGGCCAGACAGCTCCTACGAGCAGTACTTC
NA,TRBJ2-1,TRBV7-9,TRBD1,CASSAGQGRNEQFF,TGTGCCAGCAGCGCCGGACAGGGCCGCAATGAGCAGTTCTTC
NA,TRBJ2-3,TRBV10-3,NA,CAISESAGRGHTDTQYF,TGTGCCATCAGTGAGTCGGCGGGGCGGGGGCACACAGATACGCAGTATTTT
NA,TRBJ1-4,TRBV19,NA,CASNRLESNEKLFF,TGTGCCAGTAACAGGTTGGAGTCTAATGAAAAACTGTTTTTT
NA,TRBJ2-7,TRBV10-2,TRBD1,CASGTGGSYEQYF,TGCGCCAGCGGGACAGGGGGGTCCTACGAGCAGTACTTC